This T cell receptor beta chain was obtained from a study of blood T cell repertoires in COVID-19. Data came from immunoSEQ multiplex PCR; TCRdb stores just in-frame clones and leaves some out. The data show fewer than 500,000 clones, with roughly nine tenths seen just once and 1% to 1.3% held by the top ten. This clonotype was obtained from a man aged 25-45 years who had recovered from COVID-19. The sequenced material came from PBMCs or T cells enriched from blood (not recorded which).

The CDR3 here is CASSFRWGPAGANVLTF. Written as DNA, the CDR3 is TGTGCCAGCAGTTTTCGTTGGGGGCCTGCAGGGGCCAACGTCCTGACTTTC. The rearrangement links TRBV27 to TRBJ2-6; D perhaps matches TRBD1 (6 bases). Germline CDR1 and CDR2: MNHEY and SMNVEV (reference sequence). There are 17 residues in the CDR3. V shed 3 bases and J shed 4 bases, with 16 bases lying between them.